This T cell receptor beta chain emerged from a study of cytotoxic CD8 clonotypes in ibrutinib-treated CLL. Overall study results and limits: Starting clonality was above that of age-matched healthy donors and tracked circulating CD8+ T-cell counts.

Here immunoSEQ multiplex PCR was the method, and the copy in TCRdb shows in-frame clones only, minus some. The sample yields around 310,000 clones, almost 80% seen once. The germline CDR1 and CDR2 sequences are MNHEY and SVGAGI. Losses at the gene ends were 8 bases for V and 6 bases for J; bases not matched to a gene: 5. There are 12 residues in the CDR3. This clone was observed a handful of times. What it binds is unknown. The rearrangement uses TRBV6-5 and TRBJ1-2, with 8 bases that match TRBD1. Sequencing was performed on PBMCs, taken before ibrutinib treatment. The TCR sequence derives from a human donor with chronic lymphocytic leukemia. CDR3 residues: CASGQGGDGYTF. DNA for the CDR3: TGTGCCAGCGGACAGGGAGGAGATGGCTACACCTTC.